This T cell receptor beta chain is from a study of T cells in women clearing cervical HPV infection. Study context: Controls were women whose single incident HPV16 infection cleared within 12 months without precancer or cancer. Controls gave blood once infection was undetectable; cases at lesion identification.

A remark on this clone: Read coverage stops 3 residues before the CDR3 terminus; the germline J gene supplies the remainder.

Average input was around 1,300 ng genomic DNA for immunoSEQ TCR beta CDR3 amplification. TCRdb's table, derived via immunoSEQ multiplex PCR, lists solely in-frame clones and lacks some. The table gives 45,000 to 50,000 clones; the top ten clones make up approximately 40% of it. The J segment lost 6 bases and the V segment lost 0 bases, leaving 5 bases of the junction unmatched. The germline V gene has CDR1 SGHTA and CDR2 FQGTGA. The CDR3 totals 17 residues. The sequence was collected from a woman aged 18-69 years with a cervical HPV16 infection that either progressed to CIN3+ or cleared (not recorded which). Specimen: blood buffy coat. The V and J genes are TRBV7-3 and TRBJ2-2; 12 nucleotides line up with TRBD2. CDR3 DNA, as far as it was read: TGTGCCAGCAGCTTAACGTTCGGACTAGCGGGGTCCGGGGAG. Its protein product is CASSLTFGLAGSGE. The entire CDR3 is CASSLTFGLAGSGELFF.